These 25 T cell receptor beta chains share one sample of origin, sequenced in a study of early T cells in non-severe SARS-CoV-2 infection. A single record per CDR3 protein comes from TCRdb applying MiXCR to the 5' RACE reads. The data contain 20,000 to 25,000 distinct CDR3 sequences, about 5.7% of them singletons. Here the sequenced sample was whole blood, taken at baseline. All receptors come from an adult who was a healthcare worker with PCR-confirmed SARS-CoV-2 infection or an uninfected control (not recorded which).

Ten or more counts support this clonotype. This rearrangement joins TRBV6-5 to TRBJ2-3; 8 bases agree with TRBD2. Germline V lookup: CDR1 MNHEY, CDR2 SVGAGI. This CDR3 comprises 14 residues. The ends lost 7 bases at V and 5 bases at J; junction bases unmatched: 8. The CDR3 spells CASTLRRGGDTQYF. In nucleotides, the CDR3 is TGTGCCAGCACGCTTCGACGGGGGGGAGATACGCAGTATTTT.

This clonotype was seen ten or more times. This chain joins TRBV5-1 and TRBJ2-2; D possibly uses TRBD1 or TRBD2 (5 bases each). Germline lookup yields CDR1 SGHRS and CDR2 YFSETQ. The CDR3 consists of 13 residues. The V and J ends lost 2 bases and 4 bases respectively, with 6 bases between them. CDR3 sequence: CASSFGATGELFF. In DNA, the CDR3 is TGCGCCAGCAGCTTCGGGGCCACCGGGGAGCTGTTTTTT.

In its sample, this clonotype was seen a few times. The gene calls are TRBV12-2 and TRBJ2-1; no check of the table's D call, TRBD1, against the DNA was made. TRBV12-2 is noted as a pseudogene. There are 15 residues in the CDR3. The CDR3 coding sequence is TGTGCAAGTCGCTGCGAAAGGGGACATCGGTATGAGCAGTTCTTC. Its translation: CASRCERGHRYEQFF.

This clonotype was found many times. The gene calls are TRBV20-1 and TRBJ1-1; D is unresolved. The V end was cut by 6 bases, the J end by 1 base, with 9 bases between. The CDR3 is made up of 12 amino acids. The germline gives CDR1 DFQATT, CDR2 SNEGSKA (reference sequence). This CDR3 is CSALGGNTEAFF. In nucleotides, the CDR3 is TGCAGTGCCCTAGGCGGGAACACTGAAGCTTTCTTT.

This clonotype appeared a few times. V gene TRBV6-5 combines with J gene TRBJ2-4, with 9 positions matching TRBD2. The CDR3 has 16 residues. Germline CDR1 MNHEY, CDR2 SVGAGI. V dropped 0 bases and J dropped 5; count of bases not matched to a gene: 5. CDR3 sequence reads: CASSYSMAGGENIQYF. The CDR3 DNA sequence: TGTGCCAGCAGTTACTCCATGGCGGGGGGGGAAAACATTCAGTACTTC.

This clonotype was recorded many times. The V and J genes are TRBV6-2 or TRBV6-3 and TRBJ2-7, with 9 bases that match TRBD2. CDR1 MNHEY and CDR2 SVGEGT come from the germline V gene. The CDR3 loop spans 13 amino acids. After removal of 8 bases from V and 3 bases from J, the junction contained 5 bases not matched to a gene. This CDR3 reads CASGRLAVYEQYF. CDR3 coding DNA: TGTGCCAGCGGTAGACTAGCGGTCTACGAGCAGTACTTC.

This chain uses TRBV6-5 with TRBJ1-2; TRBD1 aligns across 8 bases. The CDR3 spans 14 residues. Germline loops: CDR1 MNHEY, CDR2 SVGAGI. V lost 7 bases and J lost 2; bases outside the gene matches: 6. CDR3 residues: CASTGGRGNYGYTF. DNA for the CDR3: TGTGCCAGCACAGGGGGCAGGGGAAACTATGGCTACACCTTC.

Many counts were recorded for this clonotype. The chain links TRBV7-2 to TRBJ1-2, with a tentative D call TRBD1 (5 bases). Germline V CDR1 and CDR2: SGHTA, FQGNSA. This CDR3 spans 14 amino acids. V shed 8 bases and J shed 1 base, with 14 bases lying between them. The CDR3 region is CASLPGTNNYGYTF. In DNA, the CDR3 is TGTGCCAGCCTCCCAGGGACGAATAACTATGGCTACACCTTC. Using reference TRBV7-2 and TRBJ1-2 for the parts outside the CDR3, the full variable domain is GAGVSQSPSNKVTEKGKDVELRCDPISGHTALYWYRQSLGQGLEFLIYFQGNSAPDKSGLPSDRFSAERTGGSVSTLTIQRTQQEDSAVYLCASLPGTNNYGYTFGSGTRLTVV.

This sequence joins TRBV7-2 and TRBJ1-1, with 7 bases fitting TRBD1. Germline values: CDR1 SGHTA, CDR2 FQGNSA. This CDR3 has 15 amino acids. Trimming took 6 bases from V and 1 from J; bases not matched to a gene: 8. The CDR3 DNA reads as TGTGCCAGCAGAGTAGACAGGGCCAGGAACACTGAAGCTTTCTTT. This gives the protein CASRVDRARNTEAFF.

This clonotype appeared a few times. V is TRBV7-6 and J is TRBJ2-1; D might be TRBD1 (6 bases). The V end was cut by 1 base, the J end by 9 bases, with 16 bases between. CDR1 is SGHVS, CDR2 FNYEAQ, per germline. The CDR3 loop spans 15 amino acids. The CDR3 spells CASSLDSGRGSEQFF. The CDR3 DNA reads TGTGCCAGCAGCTTAGATTCTGGAAGGGGGAGTGAGCAGTTCTTC.

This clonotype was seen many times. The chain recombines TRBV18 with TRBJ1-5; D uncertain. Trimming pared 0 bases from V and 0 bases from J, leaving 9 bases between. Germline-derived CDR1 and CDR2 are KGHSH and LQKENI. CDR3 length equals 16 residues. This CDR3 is CASSPPGGISNQPQHF. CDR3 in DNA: TGTGCCAGCTCACCACCGGGAGGGATTAGCAATCAGCCCCAGCATTTT.

The DNA for the CDR3 is TGCAGTGCTAGAGATGGGGGCCCCTATAATTCACCCCTCCACTTT. Protein sequence: CSARDGGPYNSPLHF. The genes are TRBV20-1 and TRBJ1-6; D might be TRBD1 (6 bases). With 0 bases removed from V and 2 bases from J, the gap between germline ends came to 8 bases. Germline-derived CDR1 and CDR2 are DFQATT and SNEGSKA (reference sequence). This CDR3 is built from 15 residues.

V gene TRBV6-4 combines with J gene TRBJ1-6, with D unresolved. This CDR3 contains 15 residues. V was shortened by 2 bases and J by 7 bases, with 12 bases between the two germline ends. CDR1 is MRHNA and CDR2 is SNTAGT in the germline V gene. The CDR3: CASSDGYSANSPLHF. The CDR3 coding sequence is TGTGCCAGCAGTGACGGGTACAGCGCCAATTCACCCCTCCACTTT.

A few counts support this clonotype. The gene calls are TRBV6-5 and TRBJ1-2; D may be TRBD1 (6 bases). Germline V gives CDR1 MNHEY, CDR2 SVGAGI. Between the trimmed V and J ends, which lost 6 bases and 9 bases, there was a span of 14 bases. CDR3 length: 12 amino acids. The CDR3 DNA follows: TGTGCCAGCAGCTCTGCAGGGGAGAGCTACACCTTC. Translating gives CASSSAGESYTF.

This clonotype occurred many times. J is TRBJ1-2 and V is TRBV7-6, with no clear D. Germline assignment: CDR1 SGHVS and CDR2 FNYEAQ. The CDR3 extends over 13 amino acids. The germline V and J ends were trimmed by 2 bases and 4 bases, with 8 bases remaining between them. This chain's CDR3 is CASSLSYSYGYTF. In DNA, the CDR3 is TGTGCCAGCAGCTTATCCTACAGCTATGGCTACACCTTC.

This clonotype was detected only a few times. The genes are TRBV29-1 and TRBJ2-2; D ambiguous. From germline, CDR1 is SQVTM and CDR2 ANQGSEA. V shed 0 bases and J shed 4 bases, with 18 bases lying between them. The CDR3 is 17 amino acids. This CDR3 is CSVEDRNTLPTTGELFF. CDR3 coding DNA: TGCAGCGTTGAAGATAGGAACACGCTTCCAACCACCGGGGAGCTGTTTTTT.

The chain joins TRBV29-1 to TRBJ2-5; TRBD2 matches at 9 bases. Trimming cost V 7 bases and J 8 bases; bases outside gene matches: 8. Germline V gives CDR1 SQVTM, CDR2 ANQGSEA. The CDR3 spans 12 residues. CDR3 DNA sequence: TGCAGCGCGGCTAGCGGGGAGTTTACCCAGTACTTC. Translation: CSAASGEFTQYF.

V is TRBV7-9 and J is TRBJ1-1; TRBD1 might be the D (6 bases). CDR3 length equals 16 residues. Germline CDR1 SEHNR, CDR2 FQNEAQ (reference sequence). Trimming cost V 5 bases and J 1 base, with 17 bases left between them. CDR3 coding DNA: TGTGCCAGCAGCCCCAGTCAGGGGTCAGGGAACACTGAAGCTTTCTTT. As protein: CASSPSQGSGNTEAFF.

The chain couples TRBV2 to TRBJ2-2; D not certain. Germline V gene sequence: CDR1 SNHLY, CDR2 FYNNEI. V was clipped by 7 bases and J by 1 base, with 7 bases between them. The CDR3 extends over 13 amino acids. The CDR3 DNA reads TGTGCCAGCACCCTCGTGAACACCGGGGAGCTGTTTTTT. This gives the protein CASTLVNTGELFF. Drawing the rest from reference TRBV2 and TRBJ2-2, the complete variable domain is EPEVTQTPSHQVTQMGQEVILRCVPISNHLYFYWYRQILGQKVEFLVSFYNNEISEKSEIFDDQFSVERPDGSNFTLKIRSTKLEDSAMYFCASTLVNTGELFFGEGSRLTVL.

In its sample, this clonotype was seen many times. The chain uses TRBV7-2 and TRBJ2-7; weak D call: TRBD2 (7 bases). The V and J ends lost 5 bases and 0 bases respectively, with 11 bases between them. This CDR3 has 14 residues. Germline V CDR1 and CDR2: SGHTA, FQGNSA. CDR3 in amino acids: CASSHRGGSYEQYF. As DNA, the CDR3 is TGTGCCAGCAGCCATAGGGGGGGCTCCTACGAGCAGTACTTC.

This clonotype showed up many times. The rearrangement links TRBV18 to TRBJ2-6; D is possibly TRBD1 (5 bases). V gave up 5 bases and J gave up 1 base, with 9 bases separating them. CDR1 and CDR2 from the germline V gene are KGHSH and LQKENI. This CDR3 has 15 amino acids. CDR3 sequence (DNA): TGTGCCAGCTCAAAGCAGGGATCTGGGGCCAACGTCCTGACTTTC. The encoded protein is CASSKQGSGANVLTF.

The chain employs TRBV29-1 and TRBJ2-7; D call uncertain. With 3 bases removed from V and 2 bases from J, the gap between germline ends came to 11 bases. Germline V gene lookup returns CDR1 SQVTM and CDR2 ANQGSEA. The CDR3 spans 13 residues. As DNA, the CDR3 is TGCAGCGTTGAGGGTGGGTTAGCCTACGAGCAGTACTTC. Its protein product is CSVEGGLAYEQYF.

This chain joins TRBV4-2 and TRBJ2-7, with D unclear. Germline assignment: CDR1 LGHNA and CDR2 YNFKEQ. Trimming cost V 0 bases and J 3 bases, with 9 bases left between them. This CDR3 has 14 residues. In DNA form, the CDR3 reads TGTGCCAGCAGCCAAGATCCTTCCCGCTACGAGCAGTACTTC. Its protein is CASSQDPSRYEQYF.

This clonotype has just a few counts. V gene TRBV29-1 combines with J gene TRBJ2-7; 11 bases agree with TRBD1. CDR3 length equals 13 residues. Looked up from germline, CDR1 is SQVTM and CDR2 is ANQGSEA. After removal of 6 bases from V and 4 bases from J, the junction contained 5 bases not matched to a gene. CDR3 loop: CSVQGQGAYEQYF. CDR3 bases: TGCAGCGTACAAGGACAGGGGGCTTACGAGCAGTACTTC.

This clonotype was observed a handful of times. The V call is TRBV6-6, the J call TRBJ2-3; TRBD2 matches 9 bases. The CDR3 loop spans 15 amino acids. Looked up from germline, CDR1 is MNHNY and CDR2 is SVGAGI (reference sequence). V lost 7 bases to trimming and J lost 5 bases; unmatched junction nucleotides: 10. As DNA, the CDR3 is TGTGCCAGCACTTTTAGCGGGGGTGGTGGAGATACGCAGTATTTT. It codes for CASTFSGGGGDTQYF.